This entry describes one TCR beta chain. This clonotype was recorded a few times. The target of this receptor is not known. No much larger clonotype is one base removed from it; base qualities were not supplied. This sample is part of a study of blood T cells in healthy people across ages (dated by TCRdb to the mid-2010s). For the study in its entirety: In model experiments, template switching captured roughly one uniquely barcoded TCR beta cDNA molecule for every two T cells. The study measured age-related changes in TCR beta repertoire diversity using deep sequencing normalized with unique cDNA molecular identifiers. To avoid experimental bias, donors of different ages were spread randomly across the sequencing lanes. Two additional independent replicas of 1 million unique cDNA reads from the same blood draw were analyzed for two donors (one aged 18 to 30 and one aged 80 or older). Donors were grouped into four age groups: young (average approximately 15 years), middle-aged (roughly 40), aged (around 66) and long-lived (over 80).

What the research found in general, with its limitations: Estimates of total diversity based on one million sequenced T cells were considered lower bounds and underestimates. Bulk unsorted PBMC profiling prevented conclusive comparison of naive and antigen-experienced compartments. The CMV infection status of donors was not known, potentially confounding age-related changes in expanded clonotypes. The percentage of naive T cells measured by flow cytometry correlated strongly with observed TCR beta diversity. The long-lived group showed more naive CD4+ T cells, fewer expanded clones and increased TCR diversity than the aged group, suggesting age selection. As age increased, observed TCR beta diversity per million T cells dropped in a roughly linear way, and a significant reduction was already evident by age about 40.

The roughly 39 donors, aged 6 to 90 years, were systemically healthy Caucasian individuals from Russia. Each donor gave about 9.8 milliliters of peripheral blood, drawn into EDTA-treated Vacutainer tubes. PBMCs were isolated by Ficoll-Paque density-gradient centrifugation, with at least 6 million obtained per sample. Trizol reagent was used to extract total RNA from PBMCs, with at least 5.5 micrograms per sample. The percentages of naive CD45RAhigh/CD27high T cells were determined by flow cytometry on a PBMC aliquot from every donor. Libraries were built with 5' RACE. Sequencing relied on an Illumina HiSeq 2500. A second PCR of about 6 to 12 cycles was run with a J-beta primer mix and a sample-barcoded 5' primer. Each TCR beta cDNA molecule received a unique molecular identifier from a template-switch 5' adaptor carrying 12 random nucleotides. Each sample yielded at least 3 million CDR3-containing paired-end reads. First-strand cDNA was synthesized from all RNA with the Mint cDNA synthesis kit, primed by a TRBC-specific oligonucleotide. Following uracil-DNA glycosylase treatment, a first 18-cycle PCR with universal primers M1SS and BC2_uni_R was performed on all cDNA. Turning to the authors' computational methods: Each sample was normalized by randomly selecting 1 million high-quality reads, each carrying a distinct molecular identifier. Instead of being binned into consensus sequences, reads with shared molecular identifiers were discarded. MiTCR, set to a Q25 quality threshold and the strictest error-elimination algorithm, was used for CDR3 identification, clonotype clustering and error correction. A nonparametric unseen species model with Euler transformation was used to estimate lower-bound total TCR beta diversity. TCRdb reprocessed the public reads (quality trimming at Q25 with fastp, clone calling with MiXCR) and kept in-frame beta chains. Records with the same CDR3 protein are collapsed into one entry carrying the most frequent genes and DNA. These V and J calls rely on TCRdb rather than the paper's analysis. This sample lists roughly 680,000 distinct CDR3 sequences; more than 20% were detected once. The ten largest account for more than 3% of the sample.

V drops 3 bases and J drops 0 bases, leaving 11 bases in between. Per the germline V gene, KGHSH is the CDR1 and LQKENI is the CDR2. There are 16 amino acids in the CDR3, from cysteine to phenylalanine inclusive. The retained sequence is limited to the CDR3, 48 bases, with the frame set at the first base. The receptor comes from a man in his 70s in good health. The rearrangement joined TRBV18 to TRBJ1-4; the D gene identity is not certain. Sequencing input: blood. The DNA sequence is given as TGTGCCAGCTCACCCAACGCTGGGTCAACTAATGAAAAACTGTTTTTT. The translation is CASSPNAGSTNEKLFF.